The text below deals with one TCR beta chain. The sample is drawn from a study of CD8+ T cells in alopecia areata. Extracted RNA was reverse transcribed into cDNA, the sequencing template. Method: immunoSEQ multiplex PCR; TCRdb's copy keeps in-frame clones and lacks some. Of 35,000 to 45,000 clones in the sample, roughly 90% are singletons; the top ten hold approximately 19%. CDR1 is SGHAT, CDR2 FQNNGV, per germline. This CDR3 is 14 amino acids long. V lost 3 bases, J lost 15 bases, and 10 bases stayed unmatched. Treatment denoted: oral pan-JAK inhibitor, 5-10 mg twice daily. Individuals with alopecia areata gave both lesional scalp punch biopsies and peripheral blood for collection.

The receptor comes from a human donor with alopecia areata. This specimen consisted of CD8+ T cells sorted from blood, obtained at week 24, from a patient treated with tofacitinib. The chain couples TRBV11-2 to TRBJ2-1; 11 bases line up with TRBD2. This CDR3 reads CASSLLAGGGKLFF. The CDR3 nucleotides are TGTGCCAGCAGCTTGCTAGCGGGGGGCGGGAAGTTGTTCTTC.